Shown below are 2 T cell receptor beta chains from a single sample sequenced in a study of blood T cell repertoires in COVID-19. Measured with immunoSEQ multiplex PCR; TCRdb has only the in-frame clones, and not every one. Here the sample spans about 180,000 clones, 70% to 90% being singletons. Sequencing used peripheral blood. The origin of the receptors is a man in his 60s with acute or convalescent COVID-19.

The V call is TRBV6-5, the J call TRBJ1-4; 9 bases are a match to TRBD1. CDR3 length equals 15 residues. Germline V lookup: CDR1 MNHEY, CDR2 SVGAGI. J was trimmed by 12 bases and V by 2 bases; bases with no gene match: 10. CDR3 DNA sequence: TGTGCCAGCAGTTACAGCGAGGGACAGGGTCTTGAACTGTTTTTT. This translates into CASSYSEGQGLELFF.

The CDR3 loop is CASSYRDGGTEAFF. In DNA form, the CDR3 reads TGTGCCAGCAGTTACAGGGATGGGGGCACTGAAGCTTTCTTT. The chain uses TRBV27 and TRBJ1-1, with D possibly being TRBD1 (6 bases). The CDR3 extends over 14 amino acids. Trimming took off 4 bases at V and 4 bases at J, with 13 bases between the two ends. Germline CDR1 is MNHEY and CDR2 is SMNVEV (reference sequence).